The source of this T cell receptor (beta chain) is a study of technical replicates of blood from a few donors. This table comes from immunoSEQ multiplex PCR, and its TCRdb copy is limited to in-frame clones, with some not included. The table includes roughly 61,000 clones, almost 97% detected once. V was pared by 0 bases and J by 4 bases, with 18 bases between. The germline gives CDR1 GTSNPN, CDR2 SVGIG (reference sequence). The CDR3 extends over 16 amino acids. This clone was picked up one time. The chain combines TRBV30 with TRBJ1-2; D not resolved. This receptor was taken from a human donor in good health. Sequencing used T cells isolated from PBMCs. The CDR3 DNA sequence: TGTGCCTGGAGTGTACGGTCTCGCGGAGCGCCCTATGGCTACACCTTC. Protein sequence: CAWSVRSRGAPYGYTF.